These 8 T cell receptor beta chains share one sample of origin, sequenced in a study of technical replicates of blood from a few donors (dated by TCRdb to between 2016 and 2019). Library preparation employed the immunoSEQ multiplex PCR assay. TCRdb carries this immuneACCESS record with in-frame sequences only. Its versions omit some clonotypes, under half of them owing to an unresolved V gene in the studies checked, with the rest unexplained. Across this sample there are roughly 52,000 clones, with about 95% seen only once. The ten biggest clones cover 3% to 3.5% of the sample. The specimen sequenced was PBMCs. The receptors stem from a human donor in good health. Some clones in this sample may be carry-over from other donors' samples.

The J gene is TRBJ2-1, the V gene TRBV2; TRBD1 matches 12 bases. Per germline, CDR1 SNHLY and CDR2 FYNNEI. CDR3 size: 13 residues. The V segment lost 8 bases and the J segment 6 bases; nucleotides outside the gene matches: 2. Here the CDR3 DNA reads TGTGCCAGCCGGGACAGGGGGCTCAATGAGCAGTTCTTC. The encoded protein is CASRDRGLNEQFF.

The gene calls are TRBV7-6 and TRBJ2-3; 9 bases match TRBD2. The germline gives CDR1 SGHVS, CDR2 FNYEAQ. Trimming at V came to 1 base and at J to 4 bases, leaving 3 bases not matched to a gene. The CDR3 runs 15 residues. Written as DNA, the CDR3 is TGTGCCAGCAGCTTAGATGCGGGGGGGCCAGATACGCAGTATTTT. This sequence encodes CASSLDAGGPDTQYF.

This sequence joins TRBV15 and TRBJ2-4, with D unclear. Germline V gene sequence: CDR1 LNHNV, CDR2 YYDKDF (reference sequence). Trimming shortened V by 0 bases and J by 1 base, and 7 bases separated the two germline ends. CDR3 length equals 15 residues. This CDR3 reads CATSRDNRAKNIQYF. The CDR3 DNA reads as TGTGCCACCAGCAGAGATAATCGGGCCAAAAACATTCAGTACTTC.

This clone was seen once. CDR3: CASSSVGWDRVAKNIQYF. CDR3 coding DNA: TGTGCCAGCAGCTCGGTGGGTTGGGACAGGGTGGCCAAAAACATTCAGTACTTC. This chain uses TRBV7-8 with TRBJ2-4, with 9 nucleotides matching TRBD1. Trimming took 4 bases from V and 1 from J; bases not matched to a gene: 11. The germline V gene has CDR1 SGHVS and CDR2 FQNEAQ. The CDR3 length is 18 residues.

The V and J genes are TRBV15 and TRBJ2-1; tentatively, D is TRBD2 (6 bases). Per germline, CDR1 LNHNV and CDR2 YYDKDF (reference sequence). V was pared by 5 bases and J by 12 bases, with 17 bases between. CDR3 size: 13 residues. CDR3 sequence reads: CATSRDSQYGQFF. The CDR3 region has the DNA TGTGCCACCAGCCGGGACTCCCAATATGGGCAGTTCTTC.

This clone has a handful of counts. The rearrangement uses TRBV19 and TRBJ1-5; the D gene is possibly TRBD1 (5 bases). The CDR3 length is 15 residues. The germline gives CDR1 LNHDA, CDR2 SQIVND (reference sequence). V was cut by 7 bases and J by 4 bases, with 17 bases left in between. The CDR3 DNA reads TGTGCCAGTACCCCGGCGGGGACCACAAATCAGCCCCAGCATTTT. Amino acids: CASTPAGTTNQPQHF.

The chain carries TRBV6-1 and TRBJ2-7; 14 bases are a match to TRBD2. The CDR3 covers 19 residues. Germline loops: CDR1 MNHNS, CDR2 SASEGT. V was pared by 1 base and J by 1 base, with 9 bases of the junction left unmatched. CDR3 DNA sequence: TGTGCCAGCAGTGAAGTGTCAGGACTAGCGGGAGGAGGTTCCTACGAGCAGTACTTC. Amino acids: CASSEVSGLAGGGSYEQYF.

The genes are TRBV5-1 and TRBJ2-7; a weak D match, TRBD2 (7 bases). The CDR3 is made up of 15 amino acids. Germline CDR1 SGHRS, CDR2 YFSETQ. Trimming left V 1 base short and J 3 bases short, with 14 bases between. The CDR3 DNA follows: TGCGCCAGCAGCTTGAGGGCGGGGGCTAGCTACGAGCAGTACTTC. Its protein is CASSLRAGASYEQYF.